These T cell receptor beta chains were read from a single sample in a study of beta chain features in type 1 diabetes. The protocol was immunoSEQ multiplex PCR, while the TCRdb copy is restricted to in-frame clones and leaves out a portion. The sample records around 180,000 clones, roughly 8% being singletons. Sequencing was carried out using central memory CD4+ T cells from blood. The receptors derive from a woman aged 40-49 years with type 1 diabetes. The conserved cysteine and the conserved F or W are not part of the CDR3 here. The D gene is left open where the match is weak.

j_gene	d_gene	v_gene	CDR3aa
TRBJ1-2	TRBD1	TRBV18	ASSPSGQAARYGYT
TRBJ2-7	TRBD1	TRBV6-4	ASIGQGYEQY
TRBJ2-3	TRBD2	TRBV28	ASSLASGTTDTQY
TRBJ2-1	TRBD1	TRBV7-2	ASSPGQNNEQF
TRBJ2-1	.	TRBV20-1	TPEEYNEQF
TRBJ2-4	.	TRBV7-2	ASSLDSGTGNIQY
TRBJ1-5	.	TRBV5-1	ASSLQGRDNQPQH
TRBJ1-2	.	TRBV4-1	ASSHALRVTKFYGYT
TRBJ1-1	.	TRBV6-5	ATAAQEDTEAF
TRBJ2-5	.	TRBV30	AWSADPGGAETQY
TRBJ1-1	.	TRBV4-3	ASSQELRATEAF
TRBJ2-2	TRBD1	TRBV2	ASSEQGQGGTGELF
TRBJ1-3	.	TRBV5-4	ASTSQGNSGNTIY
TRBJ1-2	.	TRBV7-9	ASSLDGGTGGYT
TRBJ1-4	.	TRBV9	ASSVTSSGTNEKLF
TRBJ1-1	TRBD1	TRBV5-1	ASSWQGAEDTEAF
TRBJ2-7	TRBD1	TRBV19	ASRTGGTAYEQY
TRBJ1-6	TRBD1	TRBV7-2	ASSRGTGTYNSPLH
TRBJ2-5	TRBD2	TRBV5-1	ASSLLAGEETQY
TRBJ2-3	.	TRBV5-1	ASSRSTGTDTQY
TRBJ1-2	TRBD1	TRBV14	ASSRPGTGWYGDYGYT
TRBJ1-1	.	TRBV6-5	ASSFRGGTAAF
TRBJ1-2	.	TRBV7-9	ASGPMGALGYT
TRBJ2-4	.	TRBV11-3	ASSHSYGGIQY
TRBJ1-4	.	TRBV6-1	ASSNLGGKLF
TRBJ2-3	TRBD1	TRBV5-1	ASSLVGTGRTDTQY
TRBJ2-3	.	TRBV6-5	ASTQVTDTQY
TRBJ1-1	.	TRBV11-2	ASSLSRGRAF
TRBJ1-2	TRBD1	TRBV7-9	ASSHPAGTGVHGYT
TRBJ2-7	.	TRBV19	ASSIGTTGRIPYEQY
TRBJ2-5	.	TRBV9	ASSVGPQGETQY
TRBJ1-5	TRBD1	TRBV2	ASTGQGYQPQH
TRBJ2-7	TRBD1	TRBV9	ASSSGGIDYEQY
TRBJ1-3	.	TRBV29-1	SVEWESTGNTIY
TRBJ1-4	TRBD1	TRBV5-1	ASSSPGDRDEKLF
TRBJ1-6	.	TRBV20-1	SARYGSPLH
TRBJ1-6	.	TRBV7-3	ASSSGRGGNSPLH
TRBJ2-6	TRBD1	TRBV28	ASVSGQALSGANVLT
TRBJ2-7	.	TRBV7-3	ASSLVTISEQY
TRBJ1-1	.	TRBV6-5	ASSSTNQGNTEAF
TRBJ2-3	.	TRBV7-3	ASSLSARQAQY
TRBJ1-5	.	TRBV27	ASMRDPYSNQPQH
TRBJ2-7	TRBD2	TRBV5-4	ASSLFGRGGSEQY
TRBJ2-7	.	TRBV29-1	SVDGGGYEQY
TRBJ2-1	.	TRBV5-1	ASSLAAGRTEQF
TRBJ2-6	TRBD1	TRBV28	ASSFPQGASSGANVLT
TRBJ1-5	.	TRBV2	ASSWGQGQPQH